This T cell receptor (beta chain) was recorded in a study of tumor-infiltrating lymphocytes in primary liver carcinoma. Turning to the study itself: Aged between 30 and 69 years, the patients were men and women.

Without any cell sorting, roughly 18-30 mg of bulk tissue yielded co-extracted RNA and DNA. Donors underwent surgery for histopathologically diagnosed primary liver carcinoma. Samples were taken from five separate regions of every tumor. This CDR3 has 15 residues. The germline CDR1 and CDR2 sequences are SQVTM and ANQGSEA. Trimming at V came to 5 bases and at J to 12 bases, leaving 13 bases not matched to a gene. The researchers produced TCR beta cDNA from around 0.5 ug total RNA with a constant-region primer. Slightly modified ARM-PCR, run as three nested multiplex PCR rounds, produced the TCR beta libraries. The study ran its first two PCR rounds for roughly 11 cycles each, using TRBV1-TRBV30 forward primers and a C-beta reverse primer. TCRdb fed the multiplex PCR reads into MiXCR, producing one record per CDR3 protein. This table has about 130,000 distinct CDR3 sequences, 50% to 80% appearing once.

The sequence came from an older woman with primary liver carcinoma and hepatitis B virus infection. Sequenced input: liver tumor tissue from sampling region 3. Subset denoted: tumor region T3, left-lateral pole. This sequence joins TRBV29-1 and TRBJ2-2, with 12 bases aligning to TRBD2. The CDR3 protein is CSVTPSGRASGKLFF. The CDR3 nucleotides read TGCAGCGTTACACCTAGCGGGAGGGCCTCTGGGAAGCTGTTTTTT.